Listed below are T cell receptor beta chains from one sample, sequenced in a study of T-cell reconstitution after alpha-beta-depleted transplantation in children. TCRdb re-derived calls from the PCR reads in MiXCR, one entry per CDR3 protein. The sample has about 300,000 distinct CDR3 sequences; over 9.5% are singletons. The input for sequencing was PBMCs, taken before TCRalphabeta/CD19-depleted stem cell transplant. The receptors here all came from a boy in the first two years of life with acute myeloid leukemia, due to receive a stem cell transplant. The CDR3 runs from the conserved cysteine through the conserved F or W. The D gene is left open where the match is weak. Only part of the rows carry a size: once, few, many, or a class if the clone is expanded.

v_call,clone_size,j_call,d_call,cdr3_nt,cdr3_aa
TRBV6-1,NA,TRBJ1-1,TRBD1,TGTGCCAGCAGTGAGTGGTTACAGGGGCACACTGAAGCTTTCTTT,CASSEWLQGHTEAFF
TRBV11-3,many,TRBJ2-5,NA,TGTGCCAGCAGCTTGGATGAAGAGACCCAGTACTTC,CASSLDEETQYF
TRBV7-9,many,TRBJ2-1,NA,TGTGCCAGCAGCTTAGTACGACAGGCTGGGACCAACCAGCAGTTCTTC,CASSLVRQAGTNQQFF
TRBV21-1,many,TRBJ2-3,NA,TGTGCCAGCAGCAATACTAGCGGGATAACAGATACGCAGTATTTT,CASSNTSGITDTQYF
TRBV6-1,NA,TRBJ2-1,TRBD2,TGTGCCAGCAGTGAATTTCGCGGGGGGATAACGGATGAGCAGTTCTTC,CASSEFRGGITDEQFF
TRBV18,many,TRBJ2-5,NA,TGTGCCAGCTCACCACCACGACTAGGACAGCGGGAGACCCAGTACTTC,CASSPPRLGQRETQYF
TRBV7-8,many,TRBJ1-2,TRBD1,TGTGCCAGCAGGCGTACAGGGGCCTATGGCTACACCTTC,CASRRTGAYGYTF
TRBV10-3,NA,TRBJ2-5,NA,TGTGCCATCAGTGAGATACTGATTCAAGAGACCCAGTACTTC,CAISEILIQETQYF
TRBV6-5,many,TRBJ1-4,NA,TGTGCCAGCAGTTCCGGACTGTCTAATGAAAAACTGTTTTTT,CASSSGLSNEKLFF
TRBV23-1,NA,TRBJ2-6,TRBD1,TGCGCCAGCGGCCGGGACAGGGCTGGGGCCAACGTCCTGACTTTC,CASGRDRAGANVLTF
TRBV7-2,NA,TRBJ2-2,TRBD2,TGTGCCAGCAGCCGTAGTAGCGGGAGAACCGGGGAGCTGTTTTTT,CASSRSSGRTGELFF
TRBV20-1,many,TRBJ2-6,NA,TGCAGTGCTAGCCGGGACTCGCACAACGTCCTGACTTTC,CSASRDSHNVLTF
TRBV12-3/TRBV12-4,many,TRBJ2-3,TRBD2,TGTGCCAGCAGTTCGGCTAGCGGGGGGGAAGAGTATTTT,CASSSASGGEEYF
TRBV15,NA,TRBJ2-7,NA,TGTGCCACCAGCAGAGCCGGGGGACCCTACGAGCAGTACTTC,CATSRAGGPYEQYF
TRBV19,NA,TRBJ2-2,NA,TGTGCCAGTACTCTCCACACCGGGGAGCTGTTTTTT,CASTLHTGELFF
TRBV12-3/TRBV12-4,many,TRBJ1-4,NA,TGTGCCAGCAGTTTTGGACTACCCGCAACTAATGAAAAACTGTTTTTT,CASSFGLPATNEKLFF
TRBV3-1,many,TRBJ1-5,NA,TGTGCCAGCAGCCAAGATGACAGCTACAATCAGCCCCAGCATTTT,CASSQDDSYNQPQHF
TRBV18,NA,TRBJ2-2,TRBD2,TGTGCCAGCTCATCATTAGCGGGAGCGAACACCGGGGAGCTGTTTTTT,CASSSLAGANTGELFF
TRBV5-1,many,TRBJ1-2,NA,TGCGCCAGCAGCTTGGCCTCGGGCGGGGGCTATGGCTACACCTTC,CASSLASGGGYGYTF
TRBV7-9,many,TRBJ1-6,NA,TGTGCCAGCAGAGACAAAGAAGGATGGAATTCACCCCTCCACTTT,CASRDKEGWNSPLHF
TRBV5-8,many,TRBJ2-7,TRBD1,TGTGCCAGCGGCCGGGACAGGTCGTACGAGCAGTACTTC,CASGRDRSYEQYF
TRBV18,many,TRBJ2-4,TRBD1,TGTGCCAGCTCAGTGACAGGGGGTCGGAACATTCAGTACTTC,CASSVTGGRNIQYF
TRBV7-2,NA,TRBJ2-5,TRBD2,TGTGCCAGCAGCCAGGGACTAGCGGGAGGAGGAGAGACCCAGTACTTC,CASSQGLAGGGETQYF
TRBV7-2,many,TRBJ2-1,NA,TGTGCCAGCAGCTTCGCCGGGGCATACAATGAGCAGTTCTTC,CASSFAGAYNEQFF
TRBV6-1,many,TRBJ1-1,NA,TGTGCCAGCTTACGTGAAAGGACTGAAGCTTTCTTT,CASLRERTEAFF
TRBV10-2,few,TRBJ2-1,TRBD2,TGCGCCAGCAAGTCCGGGACTAGAGGGTTTGGTGAGCAGTTCTTC,CASKSGTRGFGEQFF
TRBV11-2,NA,TRBJ2-7,NA,TGTGCCAGCAGCTTAGCCAGGGTGGGGTACGAGCAGTACTTC,CASSLARVGYEQYF
TRBV29-1,many,TRBJ2-7,NA,TGCAGCGTTGAAAAAAGGGAACAGGAGGGCTACGAGCAGTACTTC,CSVEKREQEGYEQYF
TRBV7-3,many,TRBJ2-1,NA,TGTGCCAGCAGCTTAAACAGGGAGTCCCATGAGCAGTTCTTC,CASSLNRESHEQFF
TRBV28,many,TRBJ1-1,NA,TGTGCCAGCAGTTTGATAGGCAGTGTGAACACTGAAGCTTTCTTT,CASSLIGSVNTEAFF
TRBV18,many,TRBJ1-2,NA,TGTGCCAGCTCACCACAAAATAACTATGGCTACACCTTC,CASSPQNNYGYTF
TRBV30,NA,TRBJ1-3,NA,TGTGCCTGGACCACCGGGGTCCCTGGAAACACCATATATTTT,CAWTTGVPGNTIYF
TRBV5-1,many,TRBJ2-7,NA,TGCGCCAGCAGCTTAGGGATCTCCTACGAGCAGTACTTC,CASSLGISYEQYF
TRBV7-9,many,TRBJ1-2,NA,TGTGCCAGCGCGTCCTTCCCTAACTATGGCTACACCTTC,CASASFPNYGYTF
TRBV29-1,many,TRBJ2-7,NA,TGCAGCGTTGAAGGTGATATCACAGGGCCCTACGAGCAGTACTTC,CSVEGDITGPYEQYF
TRBV5-1,few,TRBJ1-5,NA,TGCGCCAGCAGACCTTTGGCAGGGGATCAGCCCCAGCATTTT,CASRPLAGDQPQHF
TRBV5-1,many,TRBJ2-7,NA,TGCGCCAGCAGCATTACTGAGTTCTCCTACGAGCAGTACTTC,CASSITEFSYEQYF
TRBV6-5,many,TRBJ2-3,NA,TGTGCCAGCAGCTTAGGAAGGAGTATCCATAGCACAGATACGCAGTATTTT,CASSLGRSIHSTDTQYF
TRBV28,NA,TRBJ2-1,NA,TGTGCCAGCAGTTTGCCGGGAGAGAGAAATGAGCAGTTCTTC,CASSLPGERNEQFF
TRBV12-3/TRBV12-4,many,TRBJ2-7,NA,TGTGCCAGCAGTTTAGCCGATTACGAGCAGTACTTC,CASSLADYEQYF